This T cell receptor (beta chain) was sequenced for a study of lymphopenia after photon versus proton radiotherapy. Some clones are missing from TCRdb's copy, which holds only in-frame ones; the method was immunoSEQ multiplex PCR. There are over 20,000 clones in the sample; over 80% occur only once, and around 3.6% lies in the top ten. Trimming took 3 bases from V and 8 from J, leaving 14 bases between them. The CDR3 runs to 14 residues. CDR1 is MNHNS, CDR2 SASEGT, per germline. The chain uses TRBV6-1 and TRBJ2-1; D not resolved. The clonotype originates from a woman aged 45-60 years with pancreatic cancer. The sample in question was peripheral blood, obtained from a patient treated with photon-based radiotherapy. The CDR3 here is CASSDTIVIDEQFF. Written as DNA, the CDR3 is TGTGCCAGCAGTGACACCATAGTTATCGATGAGCAGTTCTTC.